Listed below are T cell receptor beta chains from one sample, sequenced in a study of T cell responses to AZD1222 COVID-19 vaccine. Clones were sequenced by immunoSEQ multiplex PCR, and TCRdb holds only the in-frame ones, with some missing. The table includes approximately 170,000 clones, approximately 90% detected once. Sequenced here: peripheral blood, sampled on day 0 of AZD1222 vaccination. The receptors were gathered from an adult in good health. CDR3s include the opening cysteine and the closing phenylalanine or tryptophan. The order of the fields is V gene, clone size, J gene, D gene, CDR3 DNA, CDR3 protein. A D gene is named only where the DNA matches it firmly. Clone size is not always given. Where it is, it says once, few, many or a class for expanded clones.

TRBV7-9	.	TRBJ1-5	TRBD1	TGTGCCAGCAGCTTAGATGGGACAGCTGATCAGCCCCAGCATTTT	CASSLDGTADQPQHF
TRBV9	.	TRBJ2-7	.	TGTGCCAGCAGCCGTCTCGGGCAGGACGAGCAGTACTTC	CASSRLGQDEQYF
TRBV5-1	.	TRBJ2-5	.	TGCGCCAGCAGCTTGGCGACCGAGACCCAGTACTTC	CASSLATETQYF
TRBV4-3	.	TRBJ2-7	.	TGCGCCAGCAGCCATTACCTCGGACAGCCCTACGAGCAGTACTTC	CASSHYLGQPYEQYF
TRBV27	.	TRBJ1-1	.	TGTGCCAGCAGTTTATCCCCCGGTTTGGGTGAAGCTTTCTTT	CASSLSPGLGEAFF
TRBV28	.	TRBJ1-2	.	TGTGCCAGCAGTTCCACCGGGCGCGGACCCTATGGCTACACCTTC	CASSSTGRGPYGYTF
TRBV6-5	.	TRBJ1-1	.	TGTGCCAGCAGTTACTCACAGGTCATGAACACTGAAGCTTTCTTT	CASSYSQVMNTEAFF
TRBV5-4	.	TRBJ2-7	TRBD2	TGTGCCAGCAGCTTGGCGGGCGGGGGTTCCTACGAGCAGTACTTC	CASSLAGGGSYEQYF
TRBV6-1	once	TRBJ2-6	.	TGTGCCAGCAGTGAAATAACACTCAGCTCTGGGGCCAACGTCCTGACTTTC	CASSEITLSSGANVLTF
TRBV9	.	TRBJ2-5	TRBD1	TGTGCCAGCAGCCCAAGACAGGGTCTAGAGACCCAGTACTTC	CASSPRQGLETQYF
TRBV21-1	once	TRBJ2-1	.	TGTGCCAGCACCCGACTAGCGGGGCATACAAAAAACTACAATGAGCAGTTCTTC	CASTRLAGHTKNYNEQFF
TRBV24-1	.	TRBJ1-3	.	TGTGCCATGACTATGGGGGCTGCTGGAAACACCATATATTTT	CAMTMGAAGNTIYF
TRBV5-1	.	TRBJ2-5	TRBD2	TGCGCCAGCAGCTTGGGGCCGCTAGCGGGGGTTGGAGAGACCCAGTACTTC	CASSLGPLAGVGETQYF
TRBV7-3	.	TRBJ1-1	.	TGTGCCAGCAGCTCCGCCGGGTTAGATACTGAAGCTTTCTTT	CASSSAGLDTEAFF
TRBV7-3	.	TRBJ2-2	.	TGTGCCAGCAGCTTAATTGCTAGGAACACCGGGGAGCTGTTTTTT	CASSLIARNTGELFF
TRBV7-9	.	TRBJ2-1	.	TGTGCCAGCAGCCCTCGTCAGGGCACCTACAATGAGCAGTTCTTC	CASSPRQGTYNEQFF
TRBV29-1	.	TRBJ2-2	TRBD1	TGCAGCGTGGGACAGGAGGTCGGGGAGCTGTTTTTT	CSVGQEVGELFF
TRBV6-5	.	TRBJ2-7	.	TGTGCCAGCAGCCGAGATCTGTCCTACGAGCAGTACTTC	CASSRDLSYEQYF
TRBV3-1/TRBV3-2	.	TRBJ2-5	.	TGTGCCAGCAGCCAAGTACGAATTAGTCCGGAGACCCAGTACTTC	CASSQVRISPETQYF
TRBV5-1	.	TRBJ2-1	.	TGCGCCAGCAGCTTGGCTCAAAACTACAATGAGCAGTTCTTC	CASSLAQNYNEQFF
TRBV12-3/TRBV12-4	.	TRBJ1-1	.	TGTGCCACCTCGGGGGTTGAAGCTTTCTTT	CATSGVEAFF
TRBV3-1/TRBV3-2	once	TRBJ1-6	TRBD1	TGTGCCAGCAGCGAGACAGGGGGGGATTCACCCCTCCACTTT	CASSETGGDSPLHF
TRBV10-3	once	TRBJ2-1	TRBD2	TGTGCCATCAGTGCGACTAGCGGGCGTTACAATGAGCAGTTCTTC	CAISATSGRYNEQFF
TRBV4-1	.	TRBJ2-3	TRBD2	TGCGCCAGCAGCCAAGAACCCCTCGGGAGCGGGGGGCCATCAGATACGCAGTATTTT	CASSQEPLGSGGPSDTQYF
TRBV7-3	.	TRBJ2-2	.	TGTGCCAGCAGCCGATTAGCCACCGGGGAGCTGTTTTTT	CASSRLATGELFF
TRBV10-3	.	TRBJ2-1	TRBD2	TGTGCCATCAGTGAGTCGTGGCGGGGGGGCTTAAATGAGCAGTTCTTC	CAISESWRGGLNEQFF
TRBV11-2	.	TRBJ2-4	.	TGTGCCAGCAGCTCCCGACTGGACATTCAGTACTTC	CASSSRLDIQYF
TRBV3-1/TRBV3-2	.	TRBJ1-1	.	TGTGCCAGCAGCGGTGGGCAGGGCGGCACTGAAGCTTTCTTT	CASSGGQGGTEAFF